Only a few counts were recorded for the clone carrying this T cell receptor (beta chain). Investigators merged groups given second doses at roughly 4 or roughly 12 weeks. The data are from a study of T cell responses to AZD1222 COVID-19 vaccine. Libraries were prepared by immunoSEQ multiplex PCR; TCRdb keeps only in-frame clonotypes and omits some of them. The sample holds 170,000 or so clones; 88% are singletons and the top ten take under 14%. Germline trimming cut 0 bases from V and 10 bases from J; bases unmatched to any gene: 11. Germline V CDR1 and CDR2: LGHNA, YSLEER. The CDR3 is 15 amino acids.

This sample comprised peripheral blood, obtained 28 days after the second AZD1222 dose. The V call is TRBV4-3, the J call TRBJ1-2; 7 bases match TRBD1. The TCR originated in an adult who received the AZD1222 COVID-19 vaccine. The CDR3 spells CASSQDLGGGLAYTF. The CDR3 DNA reads TGCGCCAGCAGCCAAGATCTTGGAGGGGGCTTGGCCTACACCTTC.